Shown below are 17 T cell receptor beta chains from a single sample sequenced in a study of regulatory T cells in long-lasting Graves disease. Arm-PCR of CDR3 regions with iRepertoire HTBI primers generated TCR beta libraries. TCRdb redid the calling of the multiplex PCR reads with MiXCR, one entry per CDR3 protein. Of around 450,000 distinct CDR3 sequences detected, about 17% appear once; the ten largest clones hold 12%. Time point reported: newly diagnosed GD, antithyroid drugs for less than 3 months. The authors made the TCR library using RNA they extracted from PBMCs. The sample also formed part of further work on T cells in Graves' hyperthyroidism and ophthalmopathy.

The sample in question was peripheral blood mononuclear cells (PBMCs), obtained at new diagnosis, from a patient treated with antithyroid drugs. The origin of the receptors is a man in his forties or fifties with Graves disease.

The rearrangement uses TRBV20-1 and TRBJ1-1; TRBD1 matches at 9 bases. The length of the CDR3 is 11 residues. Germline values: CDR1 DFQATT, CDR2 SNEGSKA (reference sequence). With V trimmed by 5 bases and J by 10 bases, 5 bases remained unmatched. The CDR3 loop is CSAPGTGTAFF. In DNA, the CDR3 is TGCAGTGCTCCCGGGACAGGGACAGCTTTCTTT.

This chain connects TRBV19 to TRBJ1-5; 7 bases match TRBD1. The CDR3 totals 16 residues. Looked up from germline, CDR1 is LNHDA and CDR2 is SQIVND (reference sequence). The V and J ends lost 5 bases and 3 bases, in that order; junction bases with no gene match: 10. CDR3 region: CASSVSTGRDNQPQHF. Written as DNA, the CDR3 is TGTGCCAGTAGTGTGTCGACAGGGAGGGACAATCAGCCCCAGCATTTT.

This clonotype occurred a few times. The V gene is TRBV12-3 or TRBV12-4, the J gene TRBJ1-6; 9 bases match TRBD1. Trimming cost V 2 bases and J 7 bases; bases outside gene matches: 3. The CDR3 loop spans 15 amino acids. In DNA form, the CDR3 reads TGTGCCAGCAGTTTACTCGGGACAGGGAATTCACCCCTCCACTTT. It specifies CASSLLGTGNSPLHF.

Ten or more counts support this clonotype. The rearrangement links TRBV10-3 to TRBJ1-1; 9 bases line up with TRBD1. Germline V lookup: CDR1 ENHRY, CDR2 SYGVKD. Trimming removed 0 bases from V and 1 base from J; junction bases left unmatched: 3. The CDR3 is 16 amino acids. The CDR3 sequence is CAISESKTGGNTEAFF. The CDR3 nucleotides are TGTGCCATCAGTGAGTCGAAGACAGGGGGGAACACTGAAGCTTTCTTT.

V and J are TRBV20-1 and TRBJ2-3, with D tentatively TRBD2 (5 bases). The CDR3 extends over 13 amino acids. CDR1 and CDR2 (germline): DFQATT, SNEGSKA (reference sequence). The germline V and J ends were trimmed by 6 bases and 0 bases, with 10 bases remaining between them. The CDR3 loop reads CSASWTSTDTQYF. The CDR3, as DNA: TGCAGTGCCTCCTGGACTAGCACAGATACGCAGTATTTT.

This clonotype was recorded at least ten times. This CDR3 is CASSRHREKYGYTF. CDR3 nucleotides: TGTGCCAGCAGTAGACACAGGGAGAAGTATGGCTACACCTTC. The chain combines TRBV12-3 or TRBV12-4 with TRBJ1-2; possibly TRBD1 for D (6 bases). This CDR3 is built from 14 residues. V was cut by 5 bases and J by 5 bases, with 15 bases left in between.

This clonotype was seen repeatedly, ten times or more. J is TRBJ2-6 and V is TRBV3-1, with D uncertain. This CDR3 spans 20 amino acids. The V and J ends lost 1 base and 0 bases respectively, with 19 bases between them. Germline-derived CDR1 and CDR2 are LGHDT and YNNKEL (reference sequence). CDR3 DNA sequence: TGTGCCAGCAGCCAAGGCATTATTGACCTCTTTTACTCTGGGGCCAACGTCCTGACTTTC. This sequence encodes CASSQGIIDLFYSGANVLTF.

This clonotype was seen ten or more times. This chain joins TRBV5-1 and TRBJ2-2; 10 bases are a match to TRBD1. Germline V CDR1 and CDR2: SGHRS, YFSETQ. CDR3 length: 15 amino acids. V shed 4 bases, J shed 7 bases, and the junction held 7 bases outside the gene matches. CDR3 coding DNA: TGCGCCAGCAGCGTAGTGGGACAGGGGAACGGGGAGCTGTTTTTT. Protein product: CASSVVGQGNGELFF. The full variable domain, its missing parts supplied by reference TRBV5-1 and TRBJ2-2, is KAGVTQTPRYLIKTRGQQVTLSCSPISGHRSVSWYQQTPGQGLQFLFEYFSETQRNKGNFPGRFSGRQFSNSRSEMNVSTLELGDSALYLCASSVVGQGNGELFFGEGSRLTVL.

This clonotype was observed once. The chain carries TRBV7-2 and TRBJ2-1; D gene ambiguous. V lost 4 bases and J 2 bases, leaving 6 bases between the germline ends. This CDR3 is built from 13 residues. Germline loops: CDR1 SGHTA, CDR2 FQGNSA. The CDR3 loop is CASSSVTYNEQFF. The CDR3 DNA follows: TGTGCCAGCAGCTCTGTTACCTACAATGAGCAGTTCTTC. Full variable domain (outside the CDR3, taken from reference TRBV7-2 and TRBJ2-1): GAGVSQSPSNKVTEKGKDVELRCDPISGHTALYWYRQSLGQGLEFLIYFQGNSAPDKSGLPSDRFSAERTGGSVSTLTIQRTQQEDSAVYLCASSSVTYNEQFFGPGTRLTVL.

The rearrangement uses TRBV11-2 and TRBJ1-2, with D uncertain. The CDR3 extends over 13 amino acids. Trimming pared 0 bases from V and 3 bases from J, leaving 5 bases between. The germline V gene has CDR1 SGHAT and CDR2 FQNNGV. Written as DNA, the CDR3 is TGTGCCAGCAGCTTAGACAGATACTATGGCTACACCTTC. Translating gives CASSLDRYYGYTF.

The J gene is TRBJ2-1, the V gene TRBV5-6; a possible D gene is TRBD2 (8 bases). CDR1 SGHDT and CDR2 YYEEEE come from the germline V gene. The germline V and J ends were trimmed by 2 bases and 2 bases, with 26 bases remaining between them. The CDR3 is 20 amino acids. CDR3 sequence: CASSFLDIPGGSGTYNEQFF. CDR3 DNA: TGTGCCAGCAGCTTCCTGGACATACCAGGGGGTAGCGGGACCTACAATGAGCAGTTCTTC. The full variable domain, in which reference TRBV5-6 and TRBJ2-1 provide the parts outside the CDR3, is DAGVTQSPTHLIKTRGQQVTLRCSPKSGHDTVSWYQQALGQGPQFIFQYYEEEERQRGNFPDRFSGHQFPNYSSELNVNALLLGDSALYLCASSFLDIPGGSGTYNEQFFGPGTRLTVL.

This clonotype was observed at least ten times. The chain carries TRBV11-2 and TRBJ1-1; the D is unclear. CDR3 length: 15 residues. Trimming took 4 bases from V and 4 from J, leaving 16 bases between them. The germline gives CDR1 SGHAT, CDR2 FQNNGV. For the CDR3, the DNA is TGTGCCAGCAGCTCGGGATTTCGCGAAGGCACTGAAGCTTTCTTT. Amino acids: CASSSGFREGTEAFF.

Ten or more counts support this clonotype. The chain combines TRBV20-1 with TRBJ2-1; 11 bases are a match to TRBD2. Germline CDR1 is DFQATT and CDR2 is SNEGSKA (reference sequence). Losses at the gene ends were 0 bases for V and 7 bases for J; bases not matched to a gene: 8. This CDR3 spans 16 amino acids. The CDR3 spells CSARDPTSGSGNEQFF. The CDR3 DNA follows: TGCAGTGCTAGAGATCCAACTAGCGGGAGTGGGAATGAGCAGTTCTTC.

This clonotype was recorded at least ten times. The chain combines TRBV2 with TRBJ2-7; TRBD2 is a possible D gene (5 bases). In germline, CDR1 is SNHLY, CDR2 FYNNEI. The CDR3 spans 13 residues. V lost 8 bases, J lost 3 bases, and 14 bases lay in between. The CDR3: CASLLGFRYEQYF. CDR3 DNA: TGTGCCAGCTTACTAGGGTTCCGCTACGAGCAGTACTTC.

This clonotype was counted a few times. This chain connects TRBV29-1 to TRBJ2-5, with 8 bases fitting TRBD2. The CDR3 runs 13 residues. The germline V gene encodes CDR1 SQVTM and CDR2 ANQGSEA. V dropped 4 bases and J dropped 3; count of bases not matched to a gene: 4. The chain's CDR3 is CSVASAGEETQYF. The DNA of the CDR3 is TGCAGCGTTGCTTCAGCGGGAGAAGAGACCCAGTACTTC.

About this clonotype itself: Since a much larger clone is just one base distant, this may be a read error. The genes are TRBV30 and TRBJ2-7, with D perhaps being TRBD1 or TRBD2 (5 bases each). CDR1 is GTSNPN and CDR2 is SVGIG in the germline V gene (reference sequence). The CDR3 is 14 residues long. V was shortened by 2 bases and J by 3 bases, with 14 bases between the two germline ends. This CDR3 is CAWSSGTPYYEQYF. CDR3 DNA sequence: TGTGCCTGGAGTTCCGGGACCCCTTACTACGAGCAGTACTTC.

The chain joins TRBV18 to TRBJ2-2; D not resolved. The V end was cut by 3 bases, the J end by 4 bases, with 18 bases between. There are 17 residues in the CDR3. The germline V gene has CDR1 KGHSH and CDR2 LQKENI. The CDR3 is CASSPINVGSFTGELFF. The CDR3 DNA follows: TGTGCCAGCTCACCGATCAATGTAGGGTCGTTCACCGGGGAGCTGTTTTTT.